This TCR beta chain comes out of a study of cytomegalovirus exposure and HLA in healthy donors. PCR involved 60 Vbeta and 13 Jbeta primers. TCRdb keeps only in-frame clones here, not all; method: immunoSEQ multiplex PCR. The repertoire holds 200,000 to 250,000 clones, with 65% to 85% as singletons. The CDR3 runs 16 residues. Germline V gene lookup returns CDR1 MNHEY and CDR2 SVGAGI. The ends were cut back, 2 bases at V and 4 bases at J, with 14 bases in the middle. This clone was picked up a small number of times. Sequencing input: PBMCs. The chain links TRBV6-5 to TRBJ2-2; tentative D call: TRBD1 (6 bases). The sequence was collected from a boy younger than 10 in good health and CMV-seronegative. The CDR3 nucleotides read TGTGCCAGCAGTTACACCCCCGGGACAACCACCGGGGAGCTGTTTTTT. Protein product: CASSYTPGTTTGELFF.